This T cell receptor (beta chain) was retrieved from a study of CXCR3 chemokines and chemotherapy response in bladder cancer (dated by TCRdb to the early 2020s). Background for the entire study: Whether chemotherapy response in human bladder cancer was predicted by intratumoral CXCR3 chemokine system activity was examined in the study.

This clonotype was recorded many times. Its antigen remains undetermined. The sample holds no much larger clone one base away, and base qualities are not on file. Libraries came from PCR. The sequencing machine was an Illumina HiSeq 2500. The public reads were reprocessed in TCRdb via fastp at Q25 and MiXCR, keeping in-frame beta chains. Merged by CDR3 protein, the rows form single entries marked with the most common genes and DNA. Across this sample there are about 1,300 distinct CDR3 sequences, with 5.5% to 7.5% seen only once. About 15% of the sample is in the top ten clones. Measured from the cysteine to the phenylalanine, the CDR3 is 16 residues long. The read is trimmed to its CDR3 DNA, 48 bases read in frame from base 1. CDR1 and CDR2 (ENHRY, SYGVKD) derive from the germline V gene. The germline ends are 17 bases apart after V is trimmed by 3 bases and J by 3 bases.

The rearrangement joined TRBV10-3 to TRBJ1-2; the D gene assignment is ambiguous. The specimen was collected from a patient whose treatment included neoadjuvant chemotherapy. The sequence came from a human donor with bladder cancer that responded to neoadjuvant chemotherapy. The DNA reads TGTGCCATCAGTGATCTACAAGGCGGATTGGACTATGGCTACACCTTC. Its amino acids are CAISDLQGGLDYGYTF.